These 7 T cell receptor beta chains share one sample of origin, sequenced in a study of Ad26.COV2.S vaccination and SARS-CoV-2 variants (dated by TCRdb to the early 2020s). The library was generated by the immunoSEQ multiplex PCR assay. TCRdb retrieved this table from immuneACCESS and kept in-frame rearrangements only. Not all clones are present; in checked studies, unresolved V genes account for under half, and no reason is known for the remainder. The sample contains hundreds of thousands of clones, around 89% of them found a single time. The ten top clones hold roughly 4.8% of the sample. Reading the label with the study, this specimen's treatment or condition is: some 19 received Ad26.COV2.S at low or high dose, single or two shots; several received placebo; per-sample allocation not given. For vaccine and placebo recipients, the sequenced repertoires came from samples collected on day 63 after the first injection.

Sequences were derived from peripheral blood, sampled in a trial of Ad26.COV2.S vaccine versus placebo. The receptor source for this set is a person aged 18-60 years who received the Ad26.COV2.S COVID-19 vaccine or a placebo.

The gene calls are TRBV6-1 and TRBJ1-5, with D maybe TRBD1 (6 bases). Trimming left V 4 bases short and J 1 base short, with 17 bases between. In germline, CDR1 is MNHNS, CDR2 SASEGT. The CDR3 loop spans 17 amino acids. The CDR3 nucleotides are TGTGCCAGCAGTGGCCAGGGGAGAGGGTGGAGCAATCAGCCCCAGCATTTT. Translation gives CASSGQGRGWSNQPQHF.

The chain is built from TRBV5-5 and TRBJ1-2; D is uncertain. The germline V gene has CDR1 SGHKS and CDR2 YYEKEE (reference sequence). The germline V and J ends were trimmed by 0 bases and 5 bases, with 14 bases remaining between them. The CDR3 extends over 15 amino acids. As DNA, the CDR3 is TGTGCCAGCAGCTTGGATGTACCAGAGACATATGGCTACACCTTC. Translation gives CASSLDVPETYGYTF.

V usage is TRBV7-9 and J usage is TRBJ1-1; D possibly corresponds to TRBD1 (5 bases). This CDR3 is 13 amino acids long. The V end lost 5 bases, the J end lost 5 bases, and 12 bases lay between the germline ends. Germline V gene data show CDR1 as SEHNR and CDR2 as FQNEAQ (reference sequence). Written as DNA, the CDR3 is TGTGCCAGCAGCCAAGACCAGGGAACTGAAGCTTTCTTT. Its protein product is CASSQDQGTEAFF.

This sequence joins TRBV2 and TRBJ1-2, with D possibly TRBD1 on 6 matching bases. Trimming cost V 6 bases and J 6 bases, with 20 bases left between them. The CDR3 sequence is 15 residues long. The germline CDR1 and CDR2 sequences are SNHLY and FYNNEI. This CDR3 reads CASRPGLGAGDGYTF. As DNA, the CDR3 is TGTGCCAGCAGACCCGGTTTGGGGGCCGGGGATGGCTACACCTTC.

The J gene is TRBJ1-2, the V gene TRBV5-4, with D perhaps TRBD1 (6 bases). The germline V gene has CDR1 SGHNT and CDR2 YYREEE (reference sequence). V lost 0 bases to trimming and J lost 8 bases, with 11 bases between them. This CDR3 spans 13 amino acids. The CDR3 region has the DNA TGTGCCAGCAGCTTGGACAGGGACGACGGCTACACCTTC. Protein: CASSLDRDDGYTF.

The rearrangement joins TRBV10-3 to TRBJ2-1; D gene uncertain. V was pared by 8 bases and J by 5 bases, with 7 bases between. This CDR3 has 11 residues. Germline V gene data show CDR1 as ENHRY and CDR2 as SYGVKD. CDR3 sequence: CAIGPNNEQFF. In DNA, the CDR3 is TGTGCCATCGGTCCAAACAATGAGCAGTTCTTC.

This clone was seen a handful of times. The CDR3 nucleotides are TGTGCCAGCCGCGGTCGGAACATTTTCACAGATACGCAGTATTTT. It translates to CASRGRNIFTDTQYF. The chain joins TRBV5-6 to TRBJ2-3; D ambiguous. From germline, CDR1 is SGHDT and CDR2 YYEEEE. CDR3 size: 15 residues. The V and J ends lost 7 bases and 2 bases respectively, with 17 bases between them. Based on the CDR3 plus reference TRBV5-6 and TRBJ2-3, the full variable domain is DAGVTQSPTHLIKTRGQQVTLRCSPKSGHDTVSWYQQALGQGPQFIFQYYEEEERQRGNFPDRFSGHQFPNYSSELNVNALLLGDSALYLCASRGRNIFTDTQYFGPGTRLTVL.